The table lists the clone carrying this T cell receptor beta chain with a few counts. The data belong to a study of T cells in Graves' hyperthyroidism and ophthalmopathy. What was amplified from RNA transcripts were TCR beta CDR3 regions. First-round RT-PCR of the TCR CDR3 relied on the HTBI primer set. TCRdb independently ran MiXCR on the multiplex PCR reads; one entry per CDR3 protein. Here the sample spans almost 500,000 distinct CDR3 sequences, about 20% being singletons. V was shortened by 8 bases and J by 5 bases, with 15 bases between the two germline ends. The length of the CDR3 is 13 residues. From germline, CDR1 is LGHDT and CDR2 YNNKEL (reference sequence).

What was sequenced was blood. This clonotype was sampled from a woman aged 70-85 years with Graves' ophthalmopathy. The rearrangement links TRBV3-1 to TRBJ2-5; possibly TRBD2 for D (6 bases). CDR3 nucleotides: TGTGCCAGCGGTATGCTGGGAGGCGAGACCCAGTACTTC. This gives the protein CASGMLGGETQYF.